This TCR beta chain was sequenced in a study of response to subunit inactivated influenza vaccine. This clonotype appeared a few times. The antigen remains undetermined. TCRdb recomputed calls from the RT-PCR reads with MiXCR, one row per CDR3 protein. This sample has 500,000 to 750,000 distinct CDR3 sequences, with 12% to 15% found just once. The CDR3 runs to 13 residues. Germline V lookup: CDR1 SEHNR, CDR2 FQNEAQ (reference sequence). Trimming pared 10 bases from V and 8 bases from J, leaving 20 bases between. Notes on the study in general: That few new T cells are recruited by each seasonal influenza vaccination was the authors' suggestion.

The sequences come from PBMCs from blood, collected 12 days after vaccination. The chain uses TRBV7-9 and TRBJ1-2, with no clear D. This TCR was sampled from a man aged 50 to 60 who received an inactivated influenza vaccine. CDR3 DNA: TGTGCCACCTCTCTAGGAGATTCGGGAGGCTACACCTTC. Translation gives CATSLGDSGGYTF.